Here is one T cell receptor beta chain with its context. The CDR3 length is 11 residues. V lost 7 bases and J 7 bases, leaving 10 bases between the germline ends. Germline lookup yields CDR1 SQVTM and CDR2 ANQGSEA. The record originates from a study of CD8 T cells in Susac syndrome. Roughly 0.45 to 1 ug RNA was reverse transcribed with random hexamers. TCRdb re-analysed the immunoSEQ multiplex PCR reads in MiXCR, keeping a single row per CDR3 protein. The sample comprises 150,000 to 200,000 distinct CDR3 sequences, approximately 93% of which are singletons, and 0.1% rests with the top ten. Sequencing of TCR beta was performed on blood CD8+ and CD4+ T cells. TEMRA cells were FACS-enriched, with CD8+ and CD4+ T cells isolated negatively.

The sequence derives from a human donor in good health. Sequenced: CD4+ T cells from PBMCs. The chain joins TRBV29-1 to TRBJ1-4; D is undetermined. The CDR3: CSAEVGEKLFF. The CDR3 DNA reads as TGCAGCGCCGAGGTTGGTGAAAAACTGTTTTTT. The full variable domain, completed using reference TRBV29-1 and TRBJ1-4, is SAVISQKPSRDICQRGTSLTIQCQVDSQVTMMFWYRQQPGQSLTLIATANQGSEATYESGFVIDKFPISRPNLTFSTLTVSNMSPEDSSIYLCSAEVGEKLFFGSGTQLSVL.